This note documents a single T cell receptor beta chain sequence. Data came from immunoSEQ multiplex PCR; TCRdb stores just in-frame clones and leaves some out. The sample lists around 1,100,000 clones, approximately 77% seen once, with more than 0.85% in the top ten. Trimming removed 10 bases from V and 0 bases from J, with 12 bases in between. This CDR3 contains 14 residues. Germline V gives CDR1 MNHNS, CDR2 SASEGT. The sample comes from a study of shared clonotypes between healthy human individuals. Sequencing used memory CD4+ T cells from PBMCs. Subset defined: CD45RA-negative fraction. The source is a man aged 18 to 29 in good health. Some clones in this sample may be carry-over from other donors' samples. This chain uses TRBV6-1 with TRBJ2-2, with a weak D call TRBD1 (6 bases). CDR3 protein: CATTRTANTGELFF. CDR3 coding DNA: TGTGCCACCACCCGGACAGCGAACACCGGGGAGCTGTTTTTT.